Following are 28 T cell receptor beta chains from one sample sequenced in a study of monozygotic twins with inflammatory bowel disease. From its re-call of the 5' RACE reads, TCRdb lists each CDR3 protein once, without DNA. The table counts about 210,000 distinct CDR3 sequences; around 1.5% lies in the top ten. Sequencing was performed on blood. These receptors were taken from a human donor with ulcerative colitis or Crohn's disease, or a healthy co-twin of an affected twin (not recorded which).

The genes are TRBV7-2 and TRBJ1-1; TCRdb designates TRBD1, a call that cannot be tested without DNA. The germline CDR1 and CDR2 sequences are SGHTA and FQGNSA. The CDR3 consists of 15 residues. The CDR3 is CASSGTGRMNTEAFF.

This chain connects TRBV4-1 to TRBJ2-2; TCRdb selects TRBD1, and the lack of DNA leaves this call unchecked. This CDR3 spans 14 amino acids. Germline loops: CDR1 MGHRA, CDR2 YSYEKL. CDR3 in amino acids: CASSLGGFNGELFF.

This rearrangement joins TRBV6-6 to TRBJ2-7; the TCRdb D gene call, TRBD1, has no DNA to confirm it. The CDR3 runs 14 residues. The germline CDR1 and CDR2 sequences are MNHNY and SVGAGI (reference sequence). The CDR3 loop is CASSYSGQLYEQYF.

The genes are TRBV5-6 and TRBJ2-5; TCRdb lists TRBD2, though no DNA is available to test this call. CDR3 length equals 17 residues. Germline loops: CDR1 SGHDT, CDR2 YYEEEE. CDR3 loop: CASSGGLWERSQETQYF.

The chain couples TRBV20-1 to TRBJ2-7; TCRdb outputs TRBD2, but without DNA this stays unchecked. The germline V gene has CDR1 DFQATT and CDR2 SNEGSKA (reference sequence). CDR3 length: 14 amino acids. The CDR3 loop reads CSAKKAGITYEQYF.

The chain joins TRBV5-6 to TRBJ1-4; TCRdb designates TRBD1, a call that cannot be tested without DNA. CDR3 length: 15 residues. In germline, CDR1 is SGHDT, CDR2 YYEEEE. The CDR3 spells CASTRPGQGYEKLFF.

The V call is TRBV10-3, the J call TRBJ2-1; without DNA, the TCRdb call of TRBD2 cannot be checked. Germline V gene lookup returns CDR1 ENHRY and CDR2 SYGVKD. The CDR3 has 17 residues. CDR3 amino acids: CAISERASGEKGNEQFF.

This chain connects TRBV29-1 to TRBJ1-1. In germline, CDR1 is SQVTM, CDR2 ANQGSEA. This CDR3 comprises 13 residues. This CDR3 reads CSVGQAMNTEAFF.

V usage is TRBV3-1 and J usage is TRBJ1-1; no DNA is available, so the TRBD1 call from TCRdb remains unchecked. There are 12 residues in the CDR3. Per the germline V gene, CDR1 is LGHDT and CDR2 is YNNKEL (reference sequence). The CDR3 spells CASSLGPAPAFF.

The V gene is TRBV7-9, the J gene TRBJ1-1; the TCRdb D gene call, TRBD1, has no DNA to confirm it. This CDR3 spans 15 amino acids. The germline V gene encodes CDR1 SEHNR and CDR2 FQNEAQ (reference sequence). CDR3 sequence reads: CASSSQGRGNTEAFF. The full variable domain, rest sourced from reference TRBV7-9 and TRBJ1-1, is DTGVSQNPRHKITKRGQNVTFRCDPISEHNRLYWYRQTLGQGPEFLTYFQNEAQLEKSRLLSDRFSAERPKGSFSTLEIQRTEQGDSAMYLCASSSQGRGNTEAFFGQGTRLTVV.

This chain's CDR3 is CSARRDTFYEQYF. The rearrangement joins TRBV20-1 to TRBJ2-7; TCRdb indicates TRBD1, and absent DNA this call remains unverified. The CDR3 consists of 13 residues. Per germline, CDR1 DFQATT and CDR2 SNEGSKA (reference sequence).

The chain has TRBV2 and TRBJ1-1. The germline gives CDR1 SNHLY, CDR2 FYNNEI. The CDR3 is 13 amino acids. CDR3 in amino acids: CASSEQLNTEAFF.

The gene calls are TRBV6-2 or TRBV6-3 and TRBJ2-1; TCRdb's D call, TRBD1, is unchecked because there is no DNA. Germline V lookup: CDR1 MNHEY, CDR2 SVGEGT. There are 14 residues in the CDR3. The CDR3: CASRPGDSYNEQFF.

This chain connects TRBV3-1 to TRBJ1-1. CDR3 length: 14 residues. The germline V gene has CDR1 LGHDT and CDR2 YNNKEL (reference sequence). Here the CDR3 reads CASSQVGSHTEAFF.

The gene calls are TRBV24-1 and TRBJ2-3; TCRdb's D gene call, TRBD2, goes unchecked for lack of DNA. From germline, CDR1 is KGHDR and CDR2 SFDVKD. The CDR3 sequence is 16 residues long. This CDR3 reads CATSKTSGGPGDTQYF.

J is TRBJ2-7 and V is TRBV9; the D call from TCRdb, TRBD2, cannot be confirmed without DNA. The CDR3 has 16 amino acids. The germline V gene has CDR1 SGDLS and CDR2 YYNGEE. CDR3 loop: CASSVSALGLADEQYF.

V is TRBV4-1 and J is TRBJ1-1. Germline V gives CDR1 MGHRA, CDR2 YSYEKL. The length of the CDR3 is 15 residues. Here the CDR3 reads CASSQGRAPDTEAFF.

The chain uses TRBV7-9 and TRBJ2-1; TCRdb's assignment of TRBD2 cannot be checked, as there is no DNA. The germline gives CDR1 SEHNR, CDR2 FQNEAQ (reference sequence). CDR3 length: 15 residues. CDR3 residues: CASSLPGKLDNEQFF.

This chain uses TRBV2 with TRBJ2-1; the D call of TRBD2 rests on TCRdb alone, since no DNA is present to check it. The germline V gene has CDR1 SNHLY and CDR2 FYNNEI. This CDR3 spans 19 amino acids. CDR3 sequence reads: CASRTGTTNLRGGYNEQFF.

The CDR3 reads CASNGLSTDTQYF. The J gene is TRBJ2-3, the V gene TRBV2; the TCRdb call, TRBD2, lacks DNA for checking. This CDR3 comprises 13 residues. Germline CDR1 reads SNHLY; CDR2 reads FYNNEI.

The CDR3 sequence: CASSLENRQETQYF. The chain uses TRBV7-9 and TRBJ2-5; with no DNA, the TCRdb D assignment of TRBD1 cannot be verified. Germline values: CDR1 SEHNR, CDR2 FQNEAQ (reference sequence). CDR3 length equals 14 residues. The variable domain in full, with the rest retrieved from reference TRBV7-9 and TRBJ2-5, is DTGVSQNPRHKITKRGQNVTFRCDPISEHNRLYWYRQTLGQGPEFLTYFQNEAQLEKSRLLSDRFSAERPKGSFSTLEIQRTEQGDSAMYLCASSLENRQETQYFGPGTRLLVL.

The genes are TRBV20-1 and TRBJ1-1; TCRdb returns TRBD1, unconfirmable since there is no DNA. Germline CDR1 DFQATT, CDR2 SNEGSKA (reference sequence). The CDR3 spans 12 residues. The CDR3 region is CSATPDFTEAFF.

The V gene is TRBV20-1, the J gene TRBJ2-3; TCRdb's assignment of TRBD1 cannot be checked, as there is no DNA. CDR3 length: 15 amino acids. Germline lookup yields CDR1 DFQATT and CDR2 SNEGSKA (reference sequence). CDR3 sequence: CSADSTGQPPRSQYF.

The V gene is TRBV2, the J gene TRBJ1-1; TCRdb's assignment of TRBD1 cannot be checked, as there is no DNA. The CDR3 has 15 residues. Germline CDR1 SNHLY, CDR2 FYNNEI. The CDR3 spells CASRGWDRRNTEAFF.

V and J are TRBV5-1 and TRBJ2-2; without DNA, the TCRdb call of TRBD1 cannot be checked. The CDR3 extends over 15 amino acids. Germline V gives CDR1 SGHRS, CDR2 YFSETQ. CDR3 region: CASRTGTGKPGELFF.

The J gene is TRBJ2-5, the V gene TRBV29-1. Germline V gene lookup returns CDR1 SQVTM and CDR2 ANQGSEA. This CDR3 has 12 residues. CDR3: CSIRGNEETQYF.

The CDR3 loop is CASSQERAGRSYEAFF. The rearrangement joins TRBV4-1 to TRBJ1-1; TCRdb's assignment of TRBD1 cannot be checked, as there is no DNA. Germline V gene lookup returns CDR1 MGHRA and CDR2 YSYEKL. This CDR3 region has 16 residues.

The chain carries TRBV5-5 and TRBJ2-2; TCRdb selects TRBD1, and the lack of DNA leaves this call unchecked. Germline CDR1 and CDR2: SGHKS and YYEKEE (reference sequence). There are 14 residues in the CDR3. CDR3 sequence: CASSLRGAGGELFF.